The 24 T cell receptor beta chains presented below share a single source sample, sequenced in a study of blood T cell repertoires in COVID-19. Profiled with immunoSEQ multiplex PCR; TCRdb holds only in-frame clones, not every one. The data contain 250,000 to 300,000 clones, about 90% of them seen just once; the ten biggest clones take up around 1.3%. The sequencing input was PBMCs or T cells enriched from blood (not recorded which). The receptors stem from a human donor in a cohort exposed to, infected with or recovered from COVID-19 (not recorded which). The donor label of this sample is uncertain.

The chain joins TRBV9 to TRBJ2-2, with D tentatively TRBD1 (5 bases). The CDR3 loop spans 16 amino acids. V lost 4 bases, J lost 4 bases, and 17 bases lay in between. Germline lookup yields CDR1 SGDLS and CDR2 YYNGEE. Written as DNA, the CDR3 is TGTGCCAGCAGCCCGGTAGTAGGGGTAGTCACCGGGGAGCTGTTTTTT. It yields the protein CASSPVVGVVTGELFF. Drawing the rest from reference TRBV9 and TRBJ2-2, the complete variable domain is DSGVTQTPKHLITATGQRVTLRCSPRSGDLSVYWYQQSLDQGLQFLIQYYNGEERAKGNILERFSAQQFPDLHSELNLSSLELGDSALYFCASSPVVGVVTGELFFGEGSRLTVL.

This clone has more than one count but fewer than ten. V is TRBV2 and J is TRBJ2-3; TRBD2 matches 7 bases. This CDR3 comprises 16 residues. CDR1 and CDR2 from the germline V gene are SNHLY and FYNNEI. V dropped 5 bases and J dropped 1; count of bases not matched to a gene: 9. The CDR3 region has the DNA TGTGCCAGCAGTCTCCGTAGGAGCGGGGGCACAGATACGCAGTATTTT. Translating it yields CASSLRRSGGTDTQYF.

The chain couples TRBV11-2 to TRBJ2-7; TRBD2 matches at 12 bases. This CDR3 spans 15 amino acids. Unmatched junction bases numbered 2, after V lost 1 base and J lost 4 bases. Germline assignment: CDR1 SGHAT and CDR2 FQNNGV. The CDR3 loop is CASSLALAGGYEQYF. CDR3 in DNA: TGTGCCAGCAGCTTAGCACTAGCGGGGGGATACGAGCAGTACTTC.

The V gene is TRBV6-6, the J gene TRBJ1-2; 10 nucleotides match TRBD1. The CDR3 covers 16 residues. The germline gives CDR1 MNHNY, CDR2 SVGAGI (reference sequence). Trimming cost V 6 bases and J 4 bases; bases outside gene matches: 11. CDR3 in DNA: TGTGCCAGCAGCTGGGACAGGGGCCCCTCCCGCTATGGCTACACCTTC. Amino acid sequence: CASSWDRGPSRYGYTF.

The rearrangement joins TRBV14 to TRBJ2-2; 8 bases match TRBD1. J was trimmed by 5 bases and V by 0 bases; bases with no gene match: 8. Germline CDR1 and CDR2: SGHDN and FVKESK. The CDR3 spans 17 residues. The CDR3 region is CASSQDNQGALTGELFF. In DNA, the CDR3 is TGTGCCAGCAGCCAAGATAACCAGGGGGCGTTGACCGGGGAGCTGTTTTTT.

The V call is TRBV5-1, the J call TRBJ2-3, with TRBD2 matching over 12 bases. The CDR3 runs 18 residues. The germline gives CDR1 SGHRS, CDR2 YFSETQ. Germline trimming cut 0 bases from V and 3 bases from J; bases unmatched to any gene: 8. The CDR3 reads CASSLGLAGVRRTDTQYF. CDR3 in DNA: TGCGCCAGCAGCTTGGGACTAGCGGGGGTGAGGCGGACAGATACGCAGTATTTT.

The V call is TRBV2, the J call TRBJ1-5; 7 positions match TRBD1. This CDR3 spans 15 amino acids. Germline CDR1 SNHLY, CDR2 FYNNEI. After removal of 6 bases from V and 2 bases from J, the junction contained 7 bases not matched to a gene. As DNA, the CDR3 is TGTGCCAGCAGCGCCGACAGGGCGGGCAATCAGCCCCAGCATTTT. Translating gives CASSADRAGNQPQHF.

V gene TRBV6-4 combines with J gene TRBJ2-4; 10 bases map to TRBD1. This CDR3 has 13 amino acids. The trim removed 7 bases at V and 6 bases at J, leaving 3 bases unmatched. Germline values: CDR1 MRHNA, CDR2 SNTAGT. CDR3 coding DNA: TGTGCCAGCACCTGGGACAGGGGAAACATTCAGTACTTC. It yields the protein CASTWDRGNIQYF.

The chain is built from TRBV4-1 and TRBJ2-7; a possible D gene is TRBD1 (6 bases). CDR1 and CDR2 (germline): MGHRA, YSYEKL. The CDR3 covers 16 residues. Trimming left V 5 bases short and J 6 bases short, with 23 bases between. For the CDR3, the DNA is TGCGCCAGCAGCGAGAGGACAGCGGAACCCCTCGGCGAGCAGTACTTC. It yields the protein CASSERTAEPLGEQYF.

The CDR3 sequence is CASSHMPHRNSNQPQHF. CDR3 coding DNA: TGCGCCAGCAGCCACATGCCTCACAGAAATAGCAATCAGCCCCAGCATTTT. The V and J genes are TRBV4-1 and TRBJ1-5; D uncertain. The CDR3 has 17 residues. Germline values: CDR1 MGHRA, CDR2 YSYEKL. Trimming took 3 bases from V and 0 from J, leaving 15 bases between them.

The chain recombines TRBV7-9 with TRBJ1-5; a weak D match, TRBD1 (5 bases). CDR1 SEHNR and CDR2 FQNEAQ come from the germline V gene (reference sequence). Trimming stripped 8 bases from V and 1 base from J, with 12 bases between. CDR3 length equals 14 residues. This CDR3 is CASSDSVSNQPQHF. The CDR3 DNA reads as TGTGCCAGCTCCGACAGTGTGAGCAATCAGCCCCAGCATTTT.

The chain uses TRBV25-1 and TRBJ1-4; a weak D match, TRBD1 (5 bases). The germline V gene has CDR1 MGHDK and CDR2 SYGVNS. Trimming shortened V by 4 bases and J by 3 bases, and 12 bases separated the two germline ends. The CDR3 is made up of 15 amino acids. The CDR3 coding sequence is TGTGCCAGCAGTGCTCAGGGAATACCTAATGAAAAACTGTTTTTT. Residues: CASSAQGIPNEKLFF.

V and J are TRBV6-4 and TRBJ2-1, with TRBD2 identical over 9 bases. Germline lookup yields CDR1 MRHNA and CDR2 SNTAGT. The length of the CDR3 is 15 residues. The J segment lost 8 bases and the V segment lost 0 bases, leaving 5 bases of the junction unmatched. CDR3 in DNA: TGTGCCAGCAGTGACTCTTCTGCGGGGGGGGATGAGCAGTTCTTC. Its translation is CASSDSSAGGDEQFF.

The chain combines TRBV27 with TRBJ1-1; no clear D. The CDR3 contains 11 residues. The V end lost 8 bases, the J end lost 5 bases, and 9 bases lay between the germline ends. Germline assignment: CDR1 MNHEY and CDR2 SMNVEV (reference sequence). CDR3 nucleotide sequence: TGTGCCAGCTCGGGATTGACTGAAGCTTTCTTT. Protein sequence: CASSGLTEAFF.

V and J are TRBV11-2 and TRBJ2-1; D is possibly TRBD1 (5 bases). Germline V lookup: CDR1 SGHAT, CDR2 FQNNGV. CDR3 size: 13 residues. V shed 4 bases and J shed 6 bases, with 10 bases lying between them. DNA for the CDR3: TGTGCCAGCAGCTCCCCTAGGGGCAATGAGCAGTTCTTC. Residues: CASSSPRGNEQFF.

The gene calls are TRBV4-1 and TRBJ1-1; weak D call: TRBD1 (6 bases). The germline CDR1 and CDR2 sequences are MGHRA and YSYEKL. V lost 4 bases, J lost 3 bases, and 9 bases lay in between. This CDR3 contains 13 residues. The CDR3 region has the DNA TGCGCCAGCAGCCTAACAGGGTACACTGAAGCTTTCTTT. Translated: CASSLTGYTEAFF.

This sequence joins TRBV13 and TRBJ1-2; D gene uncertain. The CDR3 has 13 amino acids. Trimming stripped 5 bases from V and 1 base from J, with 8 bases between. Per germline, CDR1 PRHDT and CDR2 FYEKMQ (reference sequence). The CDR3 sequence is CASSAGSNYGYTF. The CDR3 DNA follows: TGTGCCAGCAGCGCGGGGAGTAACTATGGCTACACCTTC. The whole variable domain, remainder taken from reference TRBV13 and TRBJ1-2, is AAGVIQSPRHLIKEKRETATLKCYPIPRHDTVYWYQQGPGQDPQFLISFYEKMQSDKGSIPDRFSAQQFSDYHSELNMSSLELGDSALYFCASSAGSNYGYTFGSGTRLTVV.

The chain links TRBV27 to TRBJ1-2; TRBD1 is a possible D gene (6 bases). Deletions cut 2 bases from V and 3 bases from J, with 13 bases between. The germline CDR1 and CDR2 sequences are MNHEY and SMNVEV (reference sequence). The CDR3 contains 15 residues. As DNA, the CDR3 is TGTGCCAGCAGTTTACAGGCAGGGGATTACTATGGCTACACCTTC. Protein: CASSLQAGDYYGYTF.

The chain uses TRBV5-1 and TRBJ1-3; 7 bases agree with TRBD1. V trimming: 9 bases; J trimming: 1 base; junction bases outside the gene matches: 7. CDR1 is SGHRS, CDR2 YFSETQ, per germline. There are 14 residues in the CDR3. The CDR3 sequence: CATSTGSSGNTIYF. The CDR3 DNA reads TGCGCCACCTCGACAGGGAGTTCTGGAAACACCATATATTTT.

This chain uses TRBV4-3 with TRBJ1-2; 9 bases agree with TRBD1. With 0 bases clipped from V and 8 bases from J, the junction kept 10 bases outside the gene matches. Germline values: CDR1 LGHNA, CDR2 YSLEER. This CDR3 region has 16 residues. CDR3 DNA sequence: TGCGCCAGCAGCCAAGATAGTAGACAGGGGGTCAGCGGCTACACCTTC. This encodes CASSQDSRQGVSGYTF.

The J gene is TRBJ2-5, the V gene TRBV30; tentatively, D is TRBD2 (6 bases). The V gene's germline CDR1 is GTSNPN and CDR2 SVGIG (reference sequence). This CDR3 has 14 amino acids. V was cut by 4 bases and J by 5 bases, with 17 bases left in between. The CDR3 DNA sequence: TGTGCCTGGAAGGAGGGCAGGGTACTTGAGACCCAGTACTTC. Translated, it gives CAWKEGRVLETQYF.

The CDR3 protein is CASSYSIIRAFNQPQHF. CDR3 DNA sequence: TGTGCCAGCAGTTACTCGATAATCAGGGCTTTCAATCAGCCCCAGCATTTT. The J gene is TRBJ1-5, the V gene TRBV6-2 or TRBV6-3, with D perhaps TRBD1 (5 bases). The CDR3 has 17 amino acids. Germline CDR1 is MNHEY and CDR2 is SVGEGT. V was shortened by 0 bases and J by 3 bases, with 15 bases between the two germline ends.

With regard to this clone: One end of the junction fails to match germline, which may point to a read error. The CDR3 DNA follows: TGCTCGTCCAGGGGGCGCGGCACTGAAGCTTTCTTT. Translated, it gives CSSRGRGTEAFF. The chain links TRBV30 to TRBJ1-1; TRBD1 aligns across 8 bases. The CDR3 length is 12 residues. Germline loops: CDR1 GTSNPN, CDR2 SVGIG (reference sequence).

J is TRBJ1-3 and V is TRBV4-1; possible D gene TRBD1, 5 bases. The CDR3 is made up of 16 amino acids. With 2 bases removed from V and 0 bases from J, the gap between germline ends came to 11 bases. Per the germline V gene, CDR1 is MGHRA and CDR2 is YSYEKL. The CDR3 reads CASSQTGLRSGNTIYF. The CDR3 bases are TGCGCCAGCAGCCAAACGGGACTCCGCTCTGGAAACACCATATATTTT.